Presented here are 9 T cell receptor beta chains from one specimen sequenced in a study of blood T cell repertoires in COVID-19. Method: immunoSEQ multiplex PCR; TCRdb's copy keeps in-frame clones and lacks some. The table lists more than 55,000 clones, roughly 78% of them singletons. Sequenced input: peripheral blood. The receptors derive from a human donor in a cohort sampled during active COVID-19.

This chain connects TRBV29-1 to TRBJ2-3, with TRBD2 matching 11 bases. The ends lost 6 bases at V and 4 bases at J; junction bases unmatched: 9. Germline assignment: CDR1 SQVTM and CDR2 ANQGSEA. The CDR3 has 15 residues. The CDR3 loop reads CSVGKTSGAADTQYF. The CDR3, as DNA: TGCAGCGTCGGGAAGACTAGCGGGGCCGCAGATACGCAGTATTTT.

The CDR3 loop is CASSRTGNVNEQFF. CDR3 bases: TGTGCCAGCAGCAGGACAGGGAACGTCAATGAGCAGTTCTTC. This chain connects TRBV9 to TRBJ2-1; 8 bases are a match to TRBD1. Per germline, CDR1 SGDLS and CDR2 YYNGEE. This CDR3 has 14 residues. The V gene end was trimmed by 4 bases and the J gene end by 6 bases; junction bases not matched to a gene: 6.

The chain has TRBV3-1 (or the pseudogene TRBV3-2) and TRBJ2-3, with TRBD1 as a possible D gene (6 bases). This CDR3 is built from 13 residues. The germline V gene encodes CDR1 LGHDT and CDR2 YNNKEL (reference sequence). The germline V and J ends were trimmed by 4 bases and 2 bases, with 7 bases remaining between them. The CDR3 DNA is TGTGCCAGCAGCCGACAGGTCACAGATACGCAGTATTTT. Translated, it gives CASSRQVTDTQYF.

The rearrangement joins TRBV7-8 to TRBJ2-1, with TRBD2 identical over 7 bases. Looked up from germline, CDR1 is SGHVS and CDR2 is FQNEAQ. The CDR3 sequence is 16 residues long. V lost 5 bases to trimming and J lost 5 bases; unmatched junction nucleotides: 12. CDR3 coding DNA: TGTGCCAGCAGCCCCGCCGGAAGCGGGATTCACAATGAGCAGTTCTTC. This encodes CASSPAGSGIHNEQFF. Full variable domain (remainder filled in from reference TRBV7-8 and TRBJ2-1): GAGVSQSPRYKVAKRGQDVALRCDPISGHVSLFWYQQALGQGPEFLTYFQNEAQLDKSGLPSDRFFAERPEGSVSTLKIQRTQQEDSAVYLCASSPAGSGIHNEQFFGPGTRLTVL.

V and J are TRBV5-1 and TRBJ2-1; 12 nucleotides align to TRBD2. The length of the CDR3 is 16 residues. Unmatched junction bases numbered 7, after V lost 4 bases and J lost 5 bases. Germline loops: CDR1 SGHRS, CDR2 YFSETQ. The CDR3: CASSVLGLAGHNEQFF. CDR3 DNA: TGCGCCAGCAGCGTCCTGGGACTAGCGGGTCACAATGAGCAGTTCTTC.

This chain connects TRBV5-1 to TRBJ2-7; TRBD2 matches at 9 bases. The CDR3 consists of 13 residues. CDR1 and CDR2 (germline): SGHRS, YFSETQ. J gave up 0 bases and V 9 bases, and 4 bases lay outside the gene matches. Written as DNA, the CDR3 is TGCGCCACCCGTAGCGGGAGCTCCTACGAGCAGTACTTC. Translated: CATRSGSSYEQYF.

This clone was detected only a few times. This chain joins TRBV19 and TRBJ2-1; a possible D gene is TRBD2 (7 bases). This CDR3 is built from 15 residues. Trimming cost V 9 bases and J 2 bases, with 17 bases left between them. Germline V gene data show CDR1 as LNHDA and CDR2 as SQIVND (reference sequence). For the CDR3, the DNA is TGTGCCAGCAGGGGAGCGGGAATCCCCTACAATGAGCAGTTCTTC. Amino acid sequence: CASRGAGIPYNEQFF.

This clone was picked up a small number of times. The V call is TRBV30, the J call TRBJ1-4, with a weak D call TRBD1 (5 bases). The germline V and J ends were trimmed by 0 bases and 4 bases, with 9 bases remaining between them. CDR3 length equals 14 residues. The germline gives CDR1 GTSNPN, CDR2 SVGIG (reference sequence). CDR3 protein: CAWSVDGGNEKLFF. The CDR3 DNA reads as TGTGCCTGGAGTGTAGACGGGGGTAATGAAAAACTGTTTTTT.

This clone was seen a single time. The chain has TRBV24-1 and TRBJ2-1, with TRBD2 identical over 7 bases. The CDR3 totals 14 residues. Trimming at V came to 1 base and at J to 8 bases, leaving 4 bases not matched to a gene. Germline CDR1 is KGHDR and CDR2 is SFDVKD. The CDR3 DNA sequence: TGTGCCACCAGTGATTTTTTCCGGGGGGATGAGCAGTTCTTC. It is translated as CATSDFFRGDEQFF.